Listed below are T cell receptor beta chains from one sample, sequenced in a study of blood T cell repertoires in COVID-19. Method: immunoSEQ multiplex PCR; TCRdb's copy keeps in-frame clones and lacks some. This sample has 50,000 to 65,000 clones, with about 88% found just once. Source material: peripheral blood. Source of these receptors: a man between 60 and 75 years old with active COVID-19. Both conserved end residues are part of each CDR3. D genes are given only for firm matches. A clone size is listed for some rows: how often the clone was seen (once, few, many), or a class if it is expanded.

j_call d_call v_call clone_size cdr3_aa cdr3_nt
TRBJ2-2 TRBD1 TRBV23-1 . CASSPNDRDSCGELFF TGCGCCAGCAGTCCTAATGACAGGGATTCTTGCGGGGAGCTGTTTTTT
TRBJ1-1 TRBD1 TRBV12-5 . CASGYGTVNTEAFF TGTGCTAGTGGTTACGGGACAGTGAACACTGAAGCTTTCTTT
TRBJ2-2 TRBD1 TRBV18 once CASSVRQGNTGELFF TGTGCCAGCTCAGTCAGACAGGGGAACACCGGGGAGCTGTTTTTT
TRBJ1-1 . TRBV2 . CASLRPGGSTEAFF TGTGCCAGCCTGAGACCCGGAGGGTCCACTGAAGCTTTCTTT
TRBJ1-2 . TRBV28 . CASRSDSRRGYTF TGTGCCAGCAGAAGTGACTCCCGGCGGGGCTACACCTTC
TRBJ1-4 TRBD1 TRBV19 . CASSLQTGLREKLFF TGTGCCAGTAGTCTTCAGACAGGGTTACGGGAAAAACTGTTTTTT
TRBJ2-1 TRBD2 TRBV6-5 . CASYTGGDYNEQFF TGTGCCAGCTACACGGGAGGTGACTACAATGAGCAGTTCTTC
TRBJ2-1 . TRBV7-9 once CASSLFGGQFF TGTGCCAGCAGCTTATTCGGAGGGCAGTTCTTC
TRBJ2-3 TRBD2 TRBV4-1 . CASSLKGVYSGGSINTDTQYF TGCGCCAGCAGCCTTAAAGGGGTTTATTCTGGCGGGAGTATAAACACAGATACGCAGTATTTT
TRBJ2-3 . TRBV4-3 . CASSPRQVITDTQYF TGCGCCAGCAGCCCACGACAGGTCATCACAGATACGCAGTATTTT
TRBJ1-2 . TRBV27 . CASKSIRLEPSNYGYTF TGTGCCAGCAAGTCCATCCGGTTGGAGCCCTCCAACTATGGCTACACCTTC
TRBJ2-1 TRBD2 TRBV11-2 . CASSLAWGDASGRPYEQFF TGTGCCAGCAGCTTAGCATGGGGTGATGCTAGCGGGAGACCGTATGAGCAGTTCTTC
TRBJ2-2 . TRBV7-2 . CASSLVGRANTGELFF TGTGCCAGCAGCTTAGTCGGGAGAGCGAACACCGGGGAGCTGTTTTTT
TRBJ2-3 . TRBV27 . CASSHTGPDTQYF TGTGCCAGCAGCCACACAGGGCCAGATACGCAGTATTTT
TRBJ1-2 . TRBV6-2/TRBV6-3 once CASSQSPGHSNGYTF TGTGCCAGCAGTCAATCACCGGGACATTCAAATGGCTACACCTTC
TRBJ2-3 TRBD2 TRBV28 . CASSSRGSGRQRTDTQYF TGTGCCAGCAGTTCGAGGGGTAGCGGGAGGCAAAGGACAGATACGCAGTATTTT